This passage covers 26 T cell receptor beta chains from one sample sequenced in a study of blood T cell repertoires in COVID-19. Repertoires were generated with immunoSEQ multiplex PCR, while TCRdb's copy carries only in-frame clones and drops some. The sample lists roughly 100,000 clones; 89% were seen once. The sample was peripheral blood. These receptors came from a woman aged 55-75 years with acute or convalescent COVID-19.

V and J are TRBV4-1 and TRBJ1-2; TRBD1 is a possible D gene (6 bases). Trimming took off 3 bases at V and 0 bases at J, with 14 bases between the two ends. CDR1 is MGHRA and CDR2 is YSYEKL in the germline V gene. This CDR3 contains 16 residues. The DNA for the CDR3 is TGCGCCAGCAGCCACTCGGGAGGGGGAGCTAACTATGGCTACACCTTC. Amino acid sequence: CASSHSGGGANYGYTF.

Here the CDR3 DNA reads TGTGCCAGTGCTTTCGGACTATTCGATGAGCAGTTCTTC. Translation: CASAFGLFDEQFF. J is TRBJ2-1 and V is TRBV19, with D possibly being TRBD2 (6 bases). Trimming removed 8 bases from V and 8 bases from J, with 16 bases in between. Germline CDR1 LNHDA, CDR2 SQIVND (reference sequence). This CDR3 is 13 amino acids long.

The V and J genes are TRBV6-2 or TRBV6-3 and TRBJ2-3, with 9 bases identical to TRBD2. This CDR3 region has 16 residues. CDR1 and CDR2 (germline): MNHEY, SVGEGT. V shed 2 bases and J 4 bases; nucleotides not matched to a gene: 7. CDR3 residues: CASSYQSGRISDTQYF. CDR3 sequence (DNA): TGTGCCAGCAGTTACCAAAGCGGGAGGATCTCAGATACGCAGTATTTT.

The chain links TRBV6-5 to TRBJ1-5; TRBD1 aligns across 10 bases. V was clipped by 7 bases and J by 1 base; unmatched bases: 1. This CDR3 has 14 residues. Germline V gene sequence: CDR1 MNHEY, CDR2 SVGAGI. For the CDR3, the DNA is TGTGCCAGCAAGGGACAGGGGAGCAATCAGCCCCAGCATTTT. Amino acid sequence: CASKGQGSNQPQHF.

The chain uses TRBV6-1 and TRBJ2-5; 13 bases fit TRBD2. Germline V gene data show CDR1 as MNHNS and CDR2 as SASEGT. This CDR3 region has 18 residues. Trimming removed 0 bases from V and 5 bases from J; junction bases left unmatched: 9. CDR3 in amino acids: CASSEAPTSGRFLETQYF. The CDR3 DNA reads TGTGCCAGCAGTGAAGCCCCGACTAGCGGGAGGTTTTTGGAGACCCAGTACTTC.

J is TRBJ2-1 and V is TRBV19, with 9 bases identical to TRBD1. The CDR3 spans 15 residues. Trimming took 7 bases from V and 1 from J; bases not matched to a gene: 5. Germline CDR1 LNHDA, CDR2 SQIVND (reference sequence). CDR3 bases: TGTGCCAGTACCCCCGGACAGGGGTCCTACAATGAGCAGTTCTTC. Encoded protein: CASTPGQGSYNEQFF.

The V call is TRBV5-1, the J call TRBJ1-2; 10 positions agree with TRBD1. The V gene end was trimmed by 3 bases and the J gene end by 4 bases; junction bases not matched to a gene: 6. Looked up from germline, CDR1 is SGHRS and CDR2 is YFSETQ. CDR3 length: 15 residues. DNA for the CDR3: TGCGCCAGCAGCTCCGGGACAGGGGAATCCTATGGCTACACCTTC. This codes for CASSSGTGESYGYTF.

This chain connects TRBV2 to TRBJ2-1; TRBD2 agrees at 7 bases. Germline V CDR1 and CDR2: SNHLY, FYNNEI. Trimming at V came to 1 base and at J to 6 bases, leaving 6 bases not matched to a gene. The length of the CDR3 is 15 residues. DNA of the CDR3: TGTGCCAGCAGTGAAGGGACTAGAGGGAGCAATGAGCAGTTCTTC. The encoded protein is CASSEGTRGSNEQFF.

The rearrangement joins TRBV5-1 to TRBJ2-2; D gene uncertain. Trimming shortened V by 0 bases and J by 7 bases, and 13 bases separated the two germline ends. Germline V gene data show CDR1 as SGHRS and CDR2 as YFSETQ. The CDR3 is 15 residues long. The CDR3 loop is CASSLDSLYSGELFF. The CDR3 DNA follows: TGCGCCAGCAGCTTGGACTCCCTTTATAGCGGGGAGCTGTTTTTT.

The chain joins TRBV6-7 to TRBJ1-2; TRBD1 agrees at 7 bases. TRBV6-7 is placed among ORFs of uncertain function. The V gene end was trimmed by 11 bases and the J gene end by 1 base; junction bases not matched to a gene: 13. This CDR3 region has 15 residues. CDR3 sequence: CALRGQIRLNYGYTF. In nucleotides, the CDR3 is TGTGCCCTAAGGGGACAGATAAGACTTAACTATGGCTACACCTTC.

The V call is TRBV3-1 (or the pseudogene TRBV3-2), the J call TRBJ2-7, with a tentative D call TRBD2 (6 bases). Trimming shortened V by 0 bases and J by 1 base, and 10 bases separated the two germline ends. Per germline, CDR1 LGHDT and CDR2 YNNKEL (reference sequence). CDR3 length: 15 amino acids. The CDR3 spells CASSQDQTSSYEQYF. Written as DNA, the CDR3 is TGTGCCAGCAGCCAAGATCAGACTAGTTCCTACGAGCAGTACTTC.

The V call is TRBV24-1, the J call TRBJ2-7, with 7 bases identical to TRBD2. Per germline, CDR1 KGHDR and CDR2 SFDVKD. Losses at the gene ends were 3 bases for V and 3 bases for J; bases not matched to a gene: 19. The CDR3 is 19 residues long. The CDR3 loop reads CATSDHPIPPGTKLYEQYV. The CDR3, as DNA: TGTGCCACCAGTGATCATCCTATCCCCCCTGGGACTAAACTCTACGAGCAGTACGTC.

The V and J genes are TRBV4-1 and TRBJ1-5; 8 bases match TRBD1. Trimming at V came to 3 bases and at J to 4 bases, leaving 5 bases not matched to a gene. Germline-derived CDR1 and CDR2 are MGHRA and YSYEKL. The CDR3 has 15 amino acids. As DNA, the CDR3 is TGCGCCAGCAGCCACGCACAGGGGGAGAATCAGCCCCAGCATTTT. Amino acid sequence: CASSHAQGENQPQHF.

The V and J genes are TRBV7-9 and TRBJ1-2; D possibly corresponds to TRBD1 (5 bases). The germline gives CDR1 SEHNR, CDR2 FQNEAQ (reference sequence). The V end lost 5 bases, the J end lost 8 bases, and 12 bases lay between the germline ends. There are 12 residues in the CDR3. The CDR3 here is CASSPGGDGYTF. The CDR3 nucleotides read TGTGCCAGCAGCCCCGGGGGTGACGGCTACACCTTC.

This chain connects TRBV5-4 to TRBJ2-1; 13 bases match TRBD2. This CDR3 has 16 amino acids. After removal of 0 bases from V and 6 bases from J, the junction contained 3 bases not matched to a gene. The germline gives CDR1 SGHNT, CDR2 YYREEE (reference sequence). The CDR3 sequence: CASSLGRTSGSNEQFF. CDR3 DNA: TGTGCCAGCAGCTTGGGTAGGACTAGCGGGAGCAATGAGCAGTTCTTC. Filled out from reference TRBV5-4 and TRBJ2-1, the complete variable domain reads ETGVTQSPTHLIKTRGQQVTLRCSSQSGHNTVSWYQQALGQGPQFIFQYYREEENGRGNFPPRFSGLQFPNYSSELNVNALELDDSALYLCASSLGRTSGSNEQFFGPGTRLTVL.

The genes are TRBV6-7 and TRBJ1-1; 11 bases align to TRBD1. TRBV6-7 is flagged as an ORF with uncertain function. The V gene end was trimmed by 7 bases and the J gene end by 0 bases; junction bases not matched to a gene: 10. The CDR3 length is 17 residues. The chain's CDR3 is CASTHPGDRGMNTEAFF. The CDR3 nucleotides are TGTGCCAGCACCCACCCGGGGGACAGGGGGATGAACACTGAAGCTTTCTTT.

In the case of this clone: Mismatch with germline at one junction end may stem from a read error. The genes are TRBV7-7 and TRBJ2-5; 10 bases are shared with TRBD2. This CDR3 contains 15 residues. CDR1 and CDR2 (germline): SSHAT, FNYEAQ (reference sequence). CDR3 nucleotide sequence: TGTGCTAGCAGCGGATACCTAGCGGGAGTCGAGACCCAGTACTTC. Translated, it gives CASSGYLAGVETQYF.

This chain joins TRBV5-1 and TRBJ1-1; 7 bases line up with TRBD1. The V gene end was trimmed by 6 bases and the J gene end by 2 bases; junction bases not matched to a gene: 10. The CDR3 contains 15 residues. The germline gives CDR1 SGHRS, CDR2 YFSETQ. The CDR3 DNA follows: TGCGCCAGCACCCTGACAGGGAAGTCCAACACTGAAGCTTTCTTT. Translated: CASTLTGKSNTEAFF. The variable domain in full, with the rest retrieved from reference TRBV5-1 and TRBJ1-1, is KAGVTQTPRYLIKTRGQQVTLSCSPISGHRSVSWYQQTPGQGLQFLFEYFSETQRNKGNFPGRFSGRQFSNSRSEMNVSTLELGDSALYLCASTLTGKSNTEAFFGQGTRLTVV.

The chain is built from TRBV2 and TRBJ2-4; D uncertain. Trimming cost V 6 bases and J 2 bases, with 8 bases left between them. The CDR3 consists of 13 residues. In germline, CDR1 is SNHLY, CDR2 FYNNEI. CDR3 loop: CASRARPKNIQYF. The CDR3 DNA is TGTGCCAGCAGAGCCCGCCCCAAAAACATTCAGTACTTC.

This clone was observed a single time. The V gene is TRBV19, the J gene TRBJ2-1; 8 nucleotides match TRBD1. The CDR3 is 15 amino acids. CDR1 is LNHDA, CDR2 SQIVND, per germline (reference sequence). J gave up 9 bases and V 3 bases, and 10 bases lay outside the gene matches. The CDR3 loop is CASSMLAGGRSEQFF. CDR3 nucleotide sequence: TGTGCCAGTAGTATGTTGGCAGGGGGCCGGAGTGAGCAGTTCTTC.

The genes are TRBV30 and TRBJ1-1, with D possibly TRBD1 on 5 matching bases. This CDR3 has 11 residues. The germline V gene has CDR1 GTSNPN and CDR2 SVGIG (reference sequence). Trimming stripped 2 bases from V and 4 bases from J, with 5 bases between. CDR3 loop: CAWSRGTEAFF. The CDR3 DNA reads as TGTGCCTGGAGTAGGGGCACTGAAGCTTTCTTT.

The gene calls are TRBV11-2 and TRBJ2-3; D call uncertain. Germline lookup yields CDR1 SGHAT and CDR2 FQNNGV. This CDR3 comprises 15 residues. The V and J ends lost 1 base and 2 bases respectively, with 10 bases between them. The CDR3, as DNA: TGTGCCAGCAGCTTAGCCTCCCAGTTCACAGATACGCAGTATTTT. It translates to CASSLASQFTDTQYF.

In this sample, this clone turned up once. In nucleotides, the CDR3 is TGTGCCAGCAGCTTAGCATGGGGGCCCCAAGAGACCCAGTACTTC. It encodes CASSLAWGPQETQYF. The chain has TRBV13 and TRBJ2-5; a weak D match, TRBD1 (6 bases). This CDR3 contains 15 residues. The germline V and J ends were trimmed by 1 base and 1 base, with 10 bases remaining between them. Per germline, CDR1 PRHDT and CDR2 FYEKMQ (reference sequence).

As to this clone: Additional DNA sequences in this sample encode the identical CDR3. CDR3 coding DNA: TGTGCCAGCAGAGGTCAGGGGAGCAATCAGCCCCAGCATTTT. It encodes CASRGQGSNQPQHF. The chain combines TRBV6-5 with TRBJ1-5; perhaps TRBD1 as D (6 bases). Trimming took 6 bases from V and 1 from J, leaving 10 bases between them. The CDR3 extends over 14 amino acids. Germline CDR1 reads MNHEY; CDR2 reads SVGAGI.

The chain carries TRBV7-9 and TRBJ1-5; D is unresolved. The CDR3 is made up of 12 amino acids. Germline values: CDR1 SEHNR, CDR2 FQNEAQ (reference sequence). V lost 3 bases, J lost 6 bases, and 6 bases lay in between. The CDR3, as DNA: TGTGCCAGCAGCTTCGAGGGTCAGCCCCAGCATTTT. Its protein product is CASSFEGQPQHF.

The chain recombines TRBV19 with TRBJ2-3; TRBD2 matches 9 bases. The CDR3 covers 16 residues. The trim removed 1 base at V and 0 bases at J, leaving 2 bases unmatched. Germline loops: CDR1 LNHDA, CDR2 SQIVND (reference sequence). The CDR3 region has the DNA TGTGCCAGTAGTATAGGGAGCGGGAGGAGCACAGATACGCAGTATTTT. Translated, it gives CASSIGSGRSTDTQYF.